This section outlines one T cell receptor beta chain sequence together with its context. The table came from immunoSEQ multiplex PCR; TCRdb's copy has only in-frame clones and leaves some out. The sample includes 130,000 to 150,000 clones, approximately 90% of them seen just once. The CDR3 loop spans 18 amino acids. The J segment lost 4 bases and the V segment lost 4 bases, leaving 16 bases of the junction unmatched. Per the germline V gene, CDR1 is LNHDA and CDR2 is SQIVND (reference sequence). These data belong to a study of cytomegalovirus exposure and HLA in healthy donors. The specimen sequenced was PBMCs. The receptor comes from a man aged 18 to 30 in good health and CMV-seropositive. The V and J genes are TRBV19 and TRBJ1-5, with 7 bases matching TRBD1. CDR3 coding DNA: TGTGCCAGTAGTACCAGTTATACAGGGGCCCGAGAGAATCAGCCCCAGCATTTT. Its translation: CASSTSYTGARENQPQHF.